This record covers a single T cell receptor beta chain. This CDR3 contains 15 residues. V was shortened by 1 base and J by 5 bases, with 12 bases between the two germline ends. Germline V gene lookup returns CDR1 SEHNR and CDR2 FQNEAQ (reference sequence). TCRdb keeps only in-frame clones here, not all; method: immunoSEQ multiplex PCR. The table records approximately 12,000 clones, around 91% of them present only once. The data belong to a study of chemoradiotherapy in HPV16-positive cancers. The sequence was obtained from a human donor with HPV-associated anogenital cancer. The specimen was taken from a patient who underwent chemoradiotherapy. The V call is TRBV7-9, the J call TRBJ1-5; D remains unclear. CDR3 sequence (DNA): TGTGCCAGCAGCTTAGAATCCGAGCGAGATCAGCCCCAGCATTTT. This encodes CASSLESERDQPQHF.